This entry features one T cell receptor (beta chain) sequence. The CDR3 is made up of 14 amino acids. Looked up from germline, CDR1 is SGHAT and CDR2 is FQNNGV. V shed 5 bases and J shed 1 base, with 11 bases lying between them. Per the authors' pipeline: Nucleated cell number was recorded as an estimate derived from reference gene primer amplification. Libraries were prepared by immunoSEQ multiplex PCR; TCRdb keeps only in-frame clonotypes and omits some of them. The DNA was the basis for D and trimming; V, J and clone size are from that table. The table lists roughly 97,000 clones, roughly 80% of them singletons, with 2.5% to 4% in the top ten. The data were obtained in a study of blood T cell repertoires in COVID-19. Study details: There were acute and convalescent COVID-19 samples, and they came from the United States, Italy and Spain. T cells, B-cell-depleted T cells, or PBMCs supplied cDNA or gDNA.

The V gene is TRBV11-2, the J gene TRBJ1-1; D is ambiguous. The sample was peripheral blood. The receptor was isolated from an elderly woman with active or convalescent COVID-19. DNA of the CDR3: TGTGCCAGCAGCCCTTCGGGTGGGAACACTGAAGCTTTCTTT. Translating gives CASSPSGGNTEAFF.